This is a list of T cell receptor beta chains from one sample in a study of beta chain features in type 1 diabetes. Here immunoSEQ multiplex PCR was the method, and the copy in TCRdb shows in-frame clones only, minus some. The sample has 300,000 to 400,000 clones, 9.5% to 10% seen once. The sample consisted of central memory CD4+ T cells from blood. These receptors were obtained from a man in his thirties or forties with type 1 diabetes. Each CDR3 is given with its conserved first and last residue. The order of the fields is clone size, J gene, V gene, D gene, CDR3 DNA, CDR3 protein. A D gene is named only where the DNA matches it firmly. Part of the rows lack a size; the others show once, few, many or a class for expanded clones.

clone_size: NA
j_call: TRBJ2-5
v_call: TRBV7-2
d_call: NA
cdr3_nt: TGTGCCAGCAGCTTGGGGGGAATTCGAGAGACCCAGTACTTC
cdr3_aa: CASSLGGIRETQYF

clone_size: many
j_call: TRBJ1-4
v_call: TRBV2
d_call: NA
cdr3_nt: TGTGCCAGCACTGGGGTCGGAGAAAAACTGTTTTTT
cdr3_aa: CASTGVGEKLFF

clone_size: many
j_call: TRBJ2-7
v_call: TRBV28
d_call: TRBD1
cdr3_nt: TGTGCCGTTGAGGGGGCGCACGAGCAGTACTTC
cdr3_aa: CAVEGAHEQYF

clone_size: few
j_call: TRBJ2-5
v_call: TRBV28
d_call: TRBD1
cdr3_nt: TGTGCCAGCACCCCGACAGGGGGTCTCCGGGAGACCCAGTACTTC
cdr3_aa: CASTPTGGLRETQYF

clone_size: few
j_call: TRBJ1-4
v_call: TRBV29-1
d_call: NA
cdr3_nt: TGCAGCGTAGCCGGGGCAGGGGTAGAAAAACTGTTTTTT
cdr3_aa: CSVAGAGVEKLFF

clone_size: NA
j_call: TRBJ2-1
v_call: TRBV7-9
d_call: NA
cdr3_nt: TGTGCCAGCAGCTTATTCGTTGACAATGAGCAGTTCTTC
cdr3_aa: CASSLFVDNEQFF

clone_size: NA
j_call: TRBJ2-2
v_call: TRBV14
d_call: NA
cdr3_nt: TGTGCCACCGCAACAGGGTGGAACACCGGGGAGCTGTTTTTT
cdr3_aa: CATATGWNTGELFF

clone_size: many
j_call: TRBJ2-1
v_call: TRBV7-9
d_call: NA
cdr3_nt: TGTGCCAGCAGCTTATTGCGAATCCTCTCCTACAATGAGCAGTTCTTC
cdr3_aa: CASSLLRILSYNEQFF

clone_size: NA
j_call: TRBJ2-3
v_call: TRBV25-1
d_call: TRBD1
cdr3_nt: TGTGCCAGCAGTGAATATGCACAGGGGGGTACAGATACGCAGTATTTT
cdr3_aa: CASSEYAQGGTDTQYF

clone_size: NA
j_call: TRBJ2-2
v_call: TRBV18
d_call: NA
cdr3_nt: TGTGCCAGCTCCCCCGCCTGGGGTAACACCGGGGAGCTGTTTTTT
cdr3_aa: CASSPAWGNTGELFF

clone_size: few
j_call: TRBJ2-7
v_call: TRBV28
d_call: NA
cdr3_nt: TGTGCCAGCAGTCTGCCAGGAGGATATTCCTACGAGCAGTACTTC
cdr3_aa: CASSLPGGYSYEQYF

clone_size: NA
j_call: TRBJ1-2
v_call: TRBV19
d_call: NA
cdr3_nt: TGTGCCAGTCATTGGCGGGGGACCAACTATGGCTACACCTTC
cdr3_aa: CASHWRGTNYGYTF

clone_size: few
j_call: TRBJ1-2
v_call: TRBV5-8
d_call: NA
cdr3_nt: TGTGCCAGCAGCTTTTCGCGCAACTATGGCTACACCTTC
cdr3_aa: CASSFSRNYGYTF

clone_size: NA
j_call: TRBJ1-1
v_call: TRBV27
d_call: NA
cdr3_nt: TGTGCCAGCAGTTTAAACGGGAACACTGAAGCTTTCTTT
cdr3_aa: CASSLNGNTEAFF

clone_size: NA
j_call: TRBJ2-1
v_call: TRBV5-8
d_call: NA
cdr3_nt: TGTGCCAGCAGCCGACAGGCGGCCTACAATGAGCAGTTCTTC
cdr3_aa: CASSRQAAYNEQFF

clone_size: NA
j_call: TRBJ1-2
v_call: TRBV5-1
d_call: TRBD1
cdr3_nt: TGCGCCAGCAGCTTGGCCGGGGACAGGACTAACTATGGCTACACCTTC
cdr3_aa: CASSLAGDRTNYGYTF

clone_size: NA
j_call: TRBJ1-4
v_call: TRBV2
d_call: TRBD1
cdr3_nt: TGTGCCAGCAGCCCGACAGGGGAAGGGGAAAAACTGTTTTTT
cdr3_aa: CASSPTGEGEKLFF

clone_size: few
j_call: TRBJ1-4
v_call: TRBV7-2
d_call: TRBD1
cdr3_nt: TGCGCCAGCAGCCAAGGGATTGCTGGGACAGGTCAGGAAAAACTGTTTTTT
cdr3_aa: CASSQGIAGTGQEKLFF

clone_size: NA
j_call: TRBJ1-1
v_call: TRBV4-3
d_call: NA
cdr3_nt: TGCGCCAGCAGCCAAGCGGGGGCGGACACTGAAGCTTTCTTT
cdr3_aa: CASSQAGADTEAFF

clone_size: few
j_call: TRBJ2-1
v_call: TRBV30
d_call: TRBD2
cdr3_nt: TGTGCCTGGAGTGTACGGGGAGGGACTTGGCAGTTCTTC
cdr3_aa: CAWSVRGGTWQFF

clone_size: few
j_call: TRBJ2-2
v_call: TRBV6-1
d_call: TRBD2
cdr3_nt: TGTGCCATCAGTGGATTAGCGGGAGGGCCCACCGGGGAGCTGTTTTTT
cdr3_aa: CAISGLAGGPTGELFF

clone_size: once
j_call: TRBJ1-2
v_call: TRBV27
d_call: TRBD1
cdr3_nt: TGTGCCAGCAGTTCAACCTTCGGACAGGCCCGCGCATACGATGGCTACACCTTC
cdr3_aa: CASSSTFGQARAYDGYTF

clone_size: NA
j_call: TRBJ2-2
v_call: TRBV6-5
d_call: TRBD1
cdr3_nt: TGTGCCATCAGGAAGGACAGGGCCGAGGTGTTTTTT
cdr3_aa: CAIRKDRAEVFF

clone_size: NA
j_call: TRBJ2-7
v_call: TRBV11-1
d_call: TRBD2
cdr3_nt: TGTGCCAGCAGCTTAGTCGCATCCGGACTAGCAAGTGGCGAGCAGTACTTC
cdr3_aa: CASSLVASGLASGEQYF

clone_size: many
j_call: TRBJ1-1
v_call: TRBV2
d_call: TRBD1
cdr3_nt: TGTGCCAGCAGTTACAGGGGATTGGACACTGAAGCTTTCTTT
cdr3_aa: CASSYRGLDTEAFF

clone_size: once
j_call: TRBJ2-3
v_call: TRBV2
d_call: TRBD2
cdr3_nt: TGTGCCAGCAGACGACTAGCGGGAGTGACAGATACGCAGTATTTT
cdr3_aa: CASRRLAGVTDTQYF

clone_size: few
j_call: TRBJ2-7
v_call: TRBV18
d_call: TRBD1
cdr3_nt: TGTGCCAGCTCACCACCTTTAACAGGGACAGGGTATGAGCAGTACTTC
cdr3_aa: CASSPPLTGTGYEQYF

clone_size: NA
j_call: TRBJ1-4
v_call: TRBV6-1
d_call: NA
cdr3_nt: TGTGCCAGCAGTGCTGTACAGTATGAAAAACTGTTTTTT
cdr3_aa: CASSAVQYEKLFF

clone_size: few
j_call: TRBJ1-5
v_call: TRBV30
d_call: NA
cdr3_nt: TGTGCCTGGAGTGTATCACAGACCCAGCCCCAGCATTTT
cdr3_aa: CAWSVSQTQPQHF

clone_size: NA
j_call: TRBJ2-3
v_call: TRBV6-5
d_call: NA
cdr3_nt: TGTGCCAGCAGTGTAGTAACAGATACGCAGTATTTT
cdr3_aa: CASSVVTDTQYF

clone_size: few
j_call: TRBJ2-5
v_call: TRBV30
d_call: NA
cdr3_nt: TGTGCCTGGAGTGCTCCGGGGCAAGAGACCCAGTACTTC
cdr3_aa: CAWSAPGQETQYF